This T cell receptor (beta chain) was recovered during a study of identical twins. With respect to this clonotype: What it binds is not known.

Whole-study results and caveats: Twins showed weaker excess sharing in their beta out-of-frame sequences. For zero-insertion analyses, partial confounding could come from invariant MAIT and iNKT cells.

One entry per CDR3 protein results from TCRdb running MiXCR on the 5' RACE reads. The table shows 420,000 or so distinct CDR3 sequences, with under 20% occurring only once. This TCR derives from a man in his fifties in good health. The specimen sequenced was naive T cells sorted from blood.

The CDR3, as DNA: TGTGCCAGCAGCCCGGGGGAGTATGAGCAGTTCTTC. It codes for CASSPGEYEQFF. V gene TRBV7-2 combines with J gene TRBJ2-1; possible D gene TRBD2, 6 bases. Germline V CDR1 and CDR2: SGHTA, FQGNSA. The CDR3 has 12 residues. Trimming took 5 bases from V and 8 from J, leaving 10 bases between them.